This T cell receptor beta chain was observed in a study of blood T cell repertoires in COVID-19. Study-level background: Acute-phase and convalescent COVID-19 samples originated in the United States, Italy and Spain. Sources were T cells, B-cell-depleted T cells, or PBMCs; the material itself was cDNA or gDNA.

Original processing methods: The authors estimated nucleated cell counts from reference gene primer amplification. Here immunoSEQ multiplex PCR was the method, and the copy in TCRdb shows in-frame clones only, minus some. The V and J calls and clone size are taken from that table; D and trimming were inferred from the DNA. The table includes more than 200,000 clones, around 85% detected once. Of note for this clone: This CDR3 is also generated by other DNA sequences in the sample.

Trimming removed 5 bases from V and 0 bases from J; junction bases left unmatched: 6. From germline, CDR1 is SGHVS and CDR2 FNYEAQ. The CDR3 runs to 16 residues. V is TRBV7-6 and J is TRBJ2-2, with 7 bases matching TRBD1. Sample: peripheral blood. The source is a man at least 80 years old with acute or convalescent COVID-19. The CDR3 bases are TGTGCCAGCAGCCGGCCCCAGGGGGCGAACACCGGGGAGCTGTTTTTT. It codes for CASSRPQGANTGELFF.